This TCR beta chain was observed in a study of CD8+ T cells in alopecia areata. The study, taken as a whole, reports: Patients shared TCRs less clearly than mice did, possibly for HLA-related reasons. Across lesional scalp, and particularly alopecia totalis/universalis, clonality surpassed that of normal scalp. Scalp sample sequencing also detects resident alphabeta T cells of normal skin.

Extracted RNA was reverse transcribed into cDNA, the sequencing template. Libraries were prepared by immunoSEQ multiplex PCR; TCRdb keeps only in-frame clonotypes and omits some of them. The sample shows about 6,000 clones, none of them appearing just once. The time point is: mouse skin 6 weeks after grafting, around onset of hair loss. The CDR3 is 15 residues long. Trimming took 4 bases from V and 7 from J; bases not matched to a gene: 7. The germline V gene encodes CDR1 NSQYPW and CDR2 LRSPGD (reference sequence). This clone is labeled medium-sized. The antigen remains unidentified. The gene names here belong to mouse. The sequence runs out 3 residues before the end of the CDR3; the remainder is reconstructed from the germline J gene.

The TCR sequence derives from a C3H/HeJ mouse with alopecia areata. MHC haplotype of the strain: H2-k. The chain couples TRBV1 to TRBJ1-6, with 7 bases fitting TRBD1. TRBJ1-6 qualifies as an ORF whose function is uncertain. The specimen was skin, collected at week 6. The CDR3 here is CTCSGIQGSNSPLYF. The CDR3 bases that were read are TGCACCTGCAGTGGGATACAGGGGAGCAATTCGCCC.